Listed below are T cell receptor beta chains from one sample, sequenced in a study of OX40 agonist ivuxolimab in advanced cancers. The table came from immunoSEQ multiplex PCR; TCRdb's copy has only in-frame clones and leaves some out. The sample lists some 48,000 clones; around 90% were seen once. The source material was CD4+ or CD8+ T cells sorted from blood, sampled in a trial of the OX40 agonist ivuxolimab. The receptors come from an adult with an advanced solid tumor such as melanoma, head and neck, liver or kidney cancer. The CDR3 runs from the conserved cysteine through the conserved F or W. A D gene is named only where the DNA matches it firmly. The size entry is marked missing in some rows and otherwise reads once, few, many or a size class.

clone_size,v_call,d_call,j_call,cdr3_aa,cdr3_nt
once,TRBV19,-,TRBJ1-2,CASSTPWRDYGYTF,TGTGCCAGTAGTACCCCATGGAGGGACTATGGCTACACCTTC
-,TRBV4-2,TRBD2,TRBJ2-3,CASSQLLAGGTDTQYF,TGTGCCAGCAGCCAGCTACTAGCGGGGGGCACAGATACGCAGTATTTT
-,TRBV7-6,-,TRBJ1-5,CASSSSGGAPQHF,TGTGCCAGCAGCTCCTCAGGAGGGGCCCCCCAGCATTTT
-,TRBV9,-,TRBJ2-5,CASSPWVAGPQETQYF,TGTGCCAGCAGCCCTTGGGTGGCAGGGCCCCAAGAGACCCAGTACTTC
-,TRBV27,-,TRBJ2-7,CASSADTSYEQYF,TGTGCCAGCAGTGCAGACACCTCCTACGAGCAGTACTTC
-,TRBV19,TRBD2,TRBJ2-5,CASSTTSGGAETQYF,TGTGCCAGTAGCACAACTAGCGGGGGGGCCGAGACCCAGTACTTC
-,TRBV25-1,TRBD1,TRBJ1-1,CASSPGTGEAFF,TGTGCCAGCAGTCCCGGGACAGGGGAAGCTTTCTTT
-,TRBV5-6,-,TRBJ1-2,CASSFPGQPRGLAYGYTF,TGTGCCAGCAGCTTCCCAGGTCAACCGAGGGGGTTGGCCTATGGCTACACCTTC
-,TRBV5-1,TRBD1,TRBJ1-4,CASSRGGQAGSKEKLFF,TGCGCCAGCAGCCGGGGCGGACAGGCGGGTAGTAAAGAAAAACTGTTTTTT
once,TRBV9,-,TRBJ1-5,CASSVGGADQPQHF,TGTGCCAGCAGCGTAGGGGGGGCTGATCAGCCCCAGCATTTT
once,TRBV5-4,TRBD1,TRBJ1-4,CAGSSGTGLEKLFF,TGTGCCGGCAGCTCTGGGACAGGGCTCGAAAAACTGTTTTTT
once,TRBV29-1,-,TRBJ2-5,CSVDGVVAGQETQYF,TGCAGCGTTGATGGGGTTGTGGCGGGCCAAGAGACCCAGTACTTC
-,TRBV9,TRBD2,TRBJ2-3,CASSDWTSGGSDTQYF,TGTGCCAGCAGCGACTGGACTAGCGGGGGATCAGATACGCAGTATTTT
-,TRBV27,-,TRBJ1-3,CASSFIPPDTIYF,TGTGCCAGCAGTTTCATCCCACCGGACACCATATATTTT
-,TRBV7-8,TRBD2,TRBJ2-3,CASSSGLAGYTDTQYF,TGTGCCAGCAGCTCGGGACTAGCGGGGTACACAGATACGCAGTATTTT
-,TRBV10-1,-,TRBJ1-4,CASSDRLPVDGELFF,TGCGCCAGCAGTGATCGCCTCCCAGTCGATGGAGAACTGTTTTTT
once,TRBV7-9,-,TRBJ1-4,CASSQDGGAREKLFF,TGTGCCAGCAGCCAGGACGGGGGGGCGCGTGAAAAACTGTTTTTT
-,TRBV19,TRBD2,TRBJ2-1,CASSIGLADAYNEQFF,TGTGCCAGTAGTATCGGACTAGCCGATGCCTACAATGAGCAGTTCTTC